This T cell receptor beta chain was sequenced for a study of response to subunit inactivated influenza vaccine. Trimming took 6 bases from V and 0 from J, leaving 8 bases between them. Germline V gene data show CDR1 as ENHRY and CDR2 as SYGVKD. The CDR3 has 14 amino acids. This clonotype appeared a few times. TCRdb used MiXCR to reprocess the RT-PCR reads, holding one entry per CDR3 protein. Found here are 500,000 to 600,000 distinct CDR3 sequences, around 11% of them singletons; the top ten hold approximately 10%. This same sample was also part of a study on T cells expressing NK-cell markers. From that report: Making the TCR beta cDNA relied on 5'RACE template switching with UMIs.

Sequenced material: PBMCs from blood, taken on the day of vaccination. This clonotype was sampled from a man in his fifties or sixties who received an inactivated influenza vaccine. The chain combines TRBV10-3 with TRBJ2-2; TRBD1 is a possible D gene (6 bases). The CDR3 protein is CAISQGSNTGELFF. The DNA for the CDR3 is TGTGCCATCAGCCAGGGGTCGAACACCGGGGAGCTGTTTTTT.